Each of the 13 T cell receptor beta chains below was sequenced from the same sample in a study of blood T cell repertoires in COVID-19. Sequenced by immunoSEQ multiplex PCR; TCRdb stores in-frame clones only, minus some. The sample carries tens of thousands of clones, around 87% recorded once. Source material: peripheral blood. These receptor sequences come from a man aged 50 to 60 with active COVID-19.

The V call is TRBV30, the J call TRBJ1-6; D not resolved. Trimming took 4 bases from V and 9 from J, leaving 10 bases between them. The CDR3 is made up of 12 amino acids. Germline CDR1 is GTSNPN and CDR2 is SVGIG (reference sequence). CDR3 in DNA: TGTGCCTGGAACGCACAGCTTTCACCCCTCCACTTT. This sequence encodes CAWNAQLSPLHF.

The CDR3 protein is CASSLWEAESDTGELFF. The CDR3 DNA reads TGCGCCAGCAGCCTATGGGAAGCGGAGAGCGACACCGGGGAGCTGTTTTTT. This chain links TRBV4-3 with TRBJ2-2; D is possibly TRBD2 (5 bases). Germline loops: CDR1 LGHNA, CDR2 YSLEER. The CDR3 length is 17 residues. Trimming shortened V by 4 bases and J by 3 bases, and 18 bases separated the two germline ends.

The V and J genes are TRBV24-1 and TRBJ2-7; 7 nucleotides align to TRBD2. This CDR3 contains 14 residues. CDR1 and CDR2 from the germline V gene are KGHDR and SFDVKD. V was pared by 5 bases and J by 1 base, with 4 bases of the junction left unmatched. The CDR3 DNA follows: TGTGCCACCAGTGTTAGCGGGCTTTCCTACGAGCAGTACTTC. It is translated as CATSVSGLSYEQYF.

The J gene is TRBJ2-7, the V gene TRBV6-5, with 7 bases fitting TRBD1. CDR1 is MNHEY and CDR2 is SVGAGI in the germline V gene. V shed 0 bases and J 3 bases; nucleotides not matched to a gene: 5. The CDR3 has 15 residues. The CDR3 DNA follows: TGTGCCAGCAGTTACTCGATTCGACAGGGCTACGAGCAGTACTTC. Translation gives CASSYSIRQGYEQYF.

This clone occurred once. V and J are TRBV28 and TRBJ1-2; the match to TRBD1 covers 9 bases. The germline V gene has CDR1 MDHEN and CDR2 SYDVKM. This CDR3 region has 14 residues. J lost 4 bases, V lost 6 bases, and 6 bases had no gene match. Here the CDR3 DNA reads TGTGCCAGCAGGCCAGGGACAGGGTTCTATGGCTACACCTTC. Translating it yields CASRPGTGFYGYTF.

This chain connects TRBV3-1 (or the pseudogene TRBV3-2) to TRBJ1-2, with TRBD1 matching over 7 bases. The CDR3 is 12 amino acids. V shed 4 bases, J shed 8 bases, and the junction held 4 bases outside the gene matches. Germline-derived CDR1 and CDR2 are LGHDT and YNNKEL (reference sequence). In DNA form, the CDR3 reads TGTGCCAGCAGCCCTAGGGGGCTAGGCTACACCTTC. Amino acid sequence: CASSPRGLGYTF.

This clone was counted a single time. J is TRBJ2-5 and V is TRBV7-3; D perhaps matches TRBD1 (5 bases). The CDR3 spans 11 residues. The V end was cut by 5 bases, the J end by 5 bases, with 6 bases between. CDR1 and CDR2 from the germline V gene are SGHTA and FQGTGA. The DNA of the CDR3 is TGTGCCAGCAGCGCAGGGGAGACCCAGTACTTC. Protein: CASSAGETQYF.

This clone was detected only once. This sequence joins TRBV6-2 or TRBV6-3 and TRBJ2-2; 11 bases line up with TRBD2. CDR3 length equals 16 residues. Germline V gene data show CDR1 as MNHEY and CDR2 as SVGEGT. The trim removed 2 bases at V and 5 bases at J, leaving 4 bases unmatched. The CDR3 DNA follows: TGTGCCAGCAGTTACCGCCCTAGCGGGGGGACCGGGGAGCTGTTTTTT. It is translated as CASSYRPSGGTGELFF.

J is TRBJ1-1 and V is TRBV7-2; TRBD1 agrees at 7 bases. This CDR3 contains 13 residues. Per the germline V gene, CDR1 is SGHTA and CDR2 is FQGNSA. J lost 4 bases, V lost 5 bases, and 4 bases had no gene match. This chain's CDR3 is CASSLDRATEAFF. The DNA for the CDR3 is TGTGCCAGCAGCCTTGACAGGGCCACTGAAGCTTTCTTT.

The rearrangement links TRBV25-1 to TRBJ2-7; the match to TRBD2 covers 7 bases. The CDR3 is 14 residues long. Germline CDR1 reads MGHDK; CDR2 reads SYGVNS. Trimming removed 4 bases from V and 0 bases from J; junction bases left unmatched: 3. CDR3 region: CASSASGVSYEQYF. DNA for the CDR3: TGTGCCAGCAGTGCCAGCGGGGTCTCCTACGAGCAGTACTTC.

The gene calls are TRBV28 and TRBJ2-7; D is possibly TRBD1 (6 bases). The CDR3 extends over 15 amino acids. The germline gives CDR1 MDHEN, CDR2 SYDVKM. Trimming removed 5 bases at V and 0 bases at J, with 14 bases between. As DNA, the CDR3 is TGTGCCAGCAGTCCCAGGGGCTTTTACTCCTACGAGCAGTACTTC. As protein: CASSPRGFYSYEQYF.

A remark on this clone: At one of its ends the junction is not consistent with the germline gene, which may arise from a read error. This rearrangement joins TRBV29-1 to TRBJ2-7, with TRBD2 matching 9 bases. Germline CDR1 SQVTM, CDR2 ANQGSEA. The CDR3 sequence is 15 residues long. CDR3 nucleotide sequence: TGCAGCGTGTGCTTAGAGACTAGCGGATCCTACGAGCAGTGCTTC. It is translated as CSVCLETSGSYEQCF.

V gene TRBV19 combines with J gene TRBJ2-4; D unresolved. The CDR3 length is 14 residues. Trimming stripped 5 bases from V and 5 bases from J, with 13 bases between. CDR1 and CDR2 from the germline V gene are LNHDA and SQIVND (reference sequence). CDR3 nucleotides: TGTGCCAGTAGTCTCCGGAGACCCGAAAACATTCAGTACTTC. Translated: CASSLRRPENIQYF.